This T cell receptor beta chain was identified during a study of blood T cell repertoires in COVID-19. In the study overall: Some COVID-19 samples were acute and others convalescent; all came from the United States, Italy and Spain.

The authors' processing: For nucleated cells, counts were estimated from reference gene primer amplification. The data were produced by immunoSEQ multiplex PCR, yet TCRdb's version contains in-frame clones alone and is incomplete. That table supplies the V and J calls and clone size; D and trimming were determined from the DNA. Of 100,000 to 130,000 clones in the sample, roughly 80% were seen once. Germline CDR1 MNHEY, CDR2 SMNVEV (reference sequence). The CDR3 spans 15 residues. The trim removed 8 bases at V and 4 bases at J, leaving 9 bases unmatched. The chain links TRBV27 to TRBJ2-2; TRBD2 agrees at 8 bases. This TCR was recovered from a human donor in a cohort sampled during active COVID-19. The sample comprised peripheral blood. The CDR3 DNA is TGTGCCAGCCAACACACGGGAGGGGGCACCGGGGAGCTGTTTTTT. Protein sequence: CASQHTGGGTGELFF.